This T cell receptor beta chain was captured by sequencing in a study of cytomegalovirus exposure and HLA in healthy donors. Vbeta (60) and Jbeta (13) primers were used in the PCR. Produced via immunoSEQ multiplex PCR; TCRdb's table is partial and in-frame only. The sample lists under 110,000 clones; 76% were seen once. Deletions cut 5 bases from V and 4 bases from J, with 14 bases between. The length of the CDR3 is 14 residues. Germline V CDR1 and CDR2: PRHDT, FYEKMQ (reference sequence). The sample consisted of PBMCs. This receptor was identified in a man aged 35-49 years in good health and CMV-seronegative. The chain has TRBV13 and TRBJ1-1, with D maybe TRBD1 (6 bases). The CDR3 coding sequence is TGTGCCAGCAGCGACGGGGGGCAGGGCACTGAAGCTTTCTTT. It encodes CASSDGGQGTEAFF.